Listed below are T cell receptor beta chains from one sample, sequenced in a study of cytomegalovirus exposure and HLA in healthy donors. Libraries were prepared by immunoSEQ multiplex PCR; TCRdb keeps only in-frame clonotypes and omits some of them. The sample holds 150,000 to 200,000 clones, roughly 77% seen once. Sequenced input: PBMCs. All receptors come from a male donor in good health and CMV-seronegative. The CDR3 runs from the conserved cysteine through the conserved F or W. The D gene is left open where the match is weak. Clone size, where shown, is once, few, many, or a class for clones that have expanded.

v_call: TRBV4-1; clone_size: -; j_call: TRBJ1-1; d_call: -; cdr3_nt: TGCGCCAGCAGCCCCACGGGGAGGGCCCCCGAAGCTTTCTTT; cdr3_aa: CASSPTGRAPEAFF
v_call: TRBV5-6; clone_size: -; j_call: TRBJ2-1; d_call: -; cdr3_nt: TGTGCCAGCAGCCGTAACAATGAGCAGTTCTTC; cdr3_aa: CASSRNNEQFF
v_call: TRBV9; clone_size: few; j_call: TRBJ1-6; d_call: -; cdr3_nt: TGTGCCAGCAGCGTAGGTGGCCCAGGTTCCCTCCACTTT; cdr3_aa: CASSVGGPGSLHF
v_call: TRBV5-8; clone_size: once; j_call: TRBJ2-6; d_call: TRBD2; cdr3_nt: TGTGCCAGCAGCTTGGCGGGAGGGTGGTCTGGGGCCAACGTCCTGACTTTC; cdr3_aa: CASSLAGGWSGANVLTF
v_call: TRBV27; clone_size: -; j_call: TRBJ2-5; d_call: TRBD2; cdr3_nt: TGTGCCAGCAGTCGGGAGGGGGGACAGACCCAGTACTTC; cdr3_aa: CASSREGGQTQYF
v_call: TRBV2; clone_size: -; j_call: TRBJ2-4; d_call: TRBD1; cdr3_nt: TGTGCCAGCAGTAAGACAGGGGCGGCCAAAAACATTCAGTACTTC; cdr3_aa: CASSKTGAAKNIQYF
v_call: TRBV6-1; clone_size: -; j_call: TRBJ2-1; d_call: -; cdr3_nt: TGTGCCAGCAGTGATTCGTATGAGCAGTTCTTC; cdr3_aa: CASSDSYEQFF
v_call: TRBV6-5; clone_size: -; j_call: TRBJ2-1; d_call: -; cdr3_nt: TGTGCCAGCAGTCCTTACTCTGGGGGGAATGAGCAGTTCTTC; cdr3_aa: CASSPYSGGNEQFF
v_call: TRBV7-9; clone_size: -; j_call: TRBJ2-3; d_call: -; cdr3_nt: TGTGCCAGCAGCTTAGTTGGGGGGTCAGATACGCAGTATTTT; cdr3_aa: CASSLVGGSDTQYF
v_call: TRBV28; clone_size: -; j_call: TRBJ2-7; d_call: -; cdr3_nt: TGTGCCAGCAGTCCCGTCCGGAGGGCCCCCTACGAGCAGTACTTC; cdr3_aa: CASSPVRRAPYEQYF
v_call: TRBV5-4; clone_size: few; j_call: TRBJ1-3; d_call: -; cdr3_nt: TGTGCCAGCAGCTTGGACAGCGGAGTTGGCACCATATATTTT; cdr3_aa: CASSLDSGVGTIYF
v_call: TRBV5-1; clone_size: -; j_call: TRBJ1-1; d_call: -; cdr3_nt: TGCGCCAGCAGCTTGGGGACAGTGAACACTGAAGCTTTCTTT; cdr3_aa: CASSLGTVNTEAFF
v_call: TRBV9; clone_size: -; j_call: TRBJ2-1; d_call: TRBD2; cdr3_nt: TGTGCCAGCAGCGTAGACGTTGGGACTAGCGGGGGCAATGAGCAGTTCTTC; cdr3_aa: CASSVDVGTSGGNEQFF
v_call: TRBV14; clone_size: -; j_call: TRBJ2-7; d_call: -; cdr3_nt: TGTGCCAGCAGCCATCCGGGAGCCTATAATGAGCAGTACTTC; cdr3_aa: CASSHPGAYNEQYF
v_call: TRBV9; clone_size: few; j_call: TRBJ2-5; d_call: -; cdr3_nt: TGTGCCAGCAGCCCCTCCACAGGAAAGGAGACCCAGTACTTC; cdr3_aa: CASSPSTGKETQYF
v_call: TRBV30; clone_size: -; j_call: TRBJ2-5; d_call: -; cdr3_nt: TGTGCCTGGAGTGTACGGAGAGGTGTCGGCGAAACCCAGTACTTC; cdr3_aa: CAWSVRRGVGETQYF
v_call: TRBV2; clone_size: -; j_call: TRBJ2-7; d_call: -; cdr3_nt: TGTGCCAGCAGTGAAAATCGGGGTACCTACGAGCAGTACTTC; cdr3_aa: CASSENRGTYEQYF
v_call: TRBV5-1; clone_size: -; j_call: TRBJ2-2; d_call: -; cdr3_nt: TGCGCCAGCAGCTTGTGGTCAGGGGACACCGGGGAGCTGTTTTTT; cdr3_aa: CASSLWSGDTGELFF
v_call: TRBV7-9; clone_size: -; j_call: TRBJ2-7; d_call: TRBD2; cdr3_nt: TGTGCCAGCAAAGGGACTAGCGGGGTCCACGAGCAGTACTTC; cdr3_aa: CASKGTSGVHEQYF
v_call: TRBV27; clone_size: -; j_call: TRBJ1-6; d_call: -; cdr3_nt: TGTGCCAGCAGTCAGGGTTATAATTCACCCCTCCACTTT; cdr3_aa: CASSQGYNSPLHF
v_call: TRBV7-6; clone_size: -; j_call: TRBJ1-1; d_call: -; cdr3_nt: TGTGCCAGCAGCTGGAGAAAGGGAGACAAAGCTTTCTTT; cdr3_aa: CASSWRKGDKAFF
v_call: TRBV7-2; clone_size: -; j_call: TRBJ2-3; d_call: TRBD2; cdr3_nt: TGTGCCAGCAGCTTAGTGGCGAATAGCGGGAGGGCCGGGGATACGCAGTATTTT; cdr3_aa: CASSLVANSGRAGDTQYF
v_call: TRBV28; clone_size: -; j_call: TRBJ2-2; d_call: TRBD1; cdr3_nt: TGTGCCAGCAGTTTACAGGACAGGGGCCTGTTTTTT; cdr3_aa: CASSLQDRGLFF
v_call: TRBV6-1; clone_size: -; j_call: TRBJ2-7; d_call: TRBD2; cdr3_nt: TGTGCCTCCAAAGGCGAGAGCGGGAGATACTACGAGCAGTACTTC; cdr3_aa: CASKGESGRYYEQYF